This is a list of T cell receptor beta chains from one sample in a study of identical twins' blood T cells. TCRdb reanalysed the 5' RACE reads using MiXCR and keeps one entry per CDR3 protein. The sample lists 350,000 to 400,000 distinct CDR3 sequences; about 28% were seen once. The sequencing sample was made of PBMCs. The receptors derive from a woman between 18 and 55 years old in good health. Each CDR3 is given without its conserved first and last residue. Expanded clones are given a class, and other clones once, few, many or no size at all.

size	V	length	J	CDR3
.	TRBV30	10	TRBJ2-1	AWTSGDNEQF
.	TRBV19	12	TRBJ1-2	ASSINRSKGGYT
.	TRBV6-5	11	TRBJ1-5	ASSLYRDQPQH
.	TRBV7-2	12	TRBJ1-2	ASSLGRVRYGYT
few	TRBV12-3/TRBV12-4	13	TRBJ2-4	ASSNTDRVKNIQY
.	TRBV7-6	11	TRBJ1-1	ASSKDPNTEAF
.	TRBV5-1	13	TRBJ1-2	ASSITPQGSYGYT
many	TRBV20-1	12	TRBJ2-3	SARWDRKADTQY
.	TRBV5-1	11	TRBJ1-1	ASSLRDKTEAF
.	TRBV2	10	TRBJ1-1	AVVCANTEAF
few	TRBV5-1	15	TRBJ1-1	ASTLSQIGEMETEAF
.	TRBV7-9	9	TRBJ1-1	ASSIGPEAF
.	TRBV20-1	12	TRBJ2-3	SFPGLAGTDTQY
many	TRBV6-4	12	TRBJ2-1	ASSPRAGVYEQF
.	TRBV10-3	14	TRBJ2-2	AISESRGDNTGELF
.	TRBV27	15	TRBJ2-3	ASSHPRDRGLTDTQY
.	TRBV28	11	TRBJ1-1	ASWDREYTEAF
.	TRBV18	15	TRBJ1-1	ASSPSGTANLNTEAF
few	TRBV10-3	16	TRBJ1-1	AISDRGTGFHLNTEAF
few	TRBV11-2	12	TRBJ1-1	ASSLDLTGTEAF
.	TRBV28	13	TRBJ2-7	ASSLSGTSSYEQY
.	TRBV19	12	TRBJ1-1	ASTDTLMNTEAF
.	TRBV29-1	13	TRBJ2-1	SVASGTSVDNEQF
few	TRBV6-1	8	TRBJ1-1	ASGATEAF
few	TRBV7-2	15	TRBJ1-1	ASSLALVRGIGTEAF
.	TRBV5-1	17	TRBJ2-2	ASSLARDRYLADTGELF
.	TRBV2	11	TRBJ1-1	ACVRDSYTEAF
few	TRBV29-1	15	TRBJ1-2	SVVAPNDRGDSHGYT
few	TRBV28	13	TRBJ2-3	ASSFPGSGTDTQY
many	TRBV25-1	9	TRBJ2-1	ASSGGQEQF
.	TRBV4-2	13	TRBJ1-6	ASSQEGRTNSPLH
many	TRBV29-1	8	TRBJ1-1	SVVVTEAF
.	TRBV19	10	TRBJ1-2	ASSMEDHGYT
few	TRBV5-6	11	TRBJ1-3	ASSLSYGNTIY
.	TRBV20-1	11	TRBJ2-3	SAFAGTTDTQY
few	TRBV12-3/TRBV12-4	12	TRBJ1-1	ASSARDRVTEAF
.	TRBV3-1	14	TRBJ1-4	ASSEPSGENNEKLF
few	TRBV4-1	15	TRBJ2-4	ASSQQIRTSGRNIQY
many	TRBV6-5	14	TRBJ1-3	ASSYSPVLSGNTIY
many	TRBV18	14	TRBJ2-1	ASSTSSLSSYNEQF
many	TRBV2	13	TRBJ1-3	ASSLSGTGGNTIY
.	TRBV7-8	12	TRBJ2-7	ASSLLTGTYEQY
.	TRBV19	11	TRBJ2-2	ATMDSNTGELF
few	TRBV10-3	15	TRBJ2-1	AISAGRGLANSNEQF
once	TRBV29-1	12	TRBJ2-7	SAREADCIYEQY
.	TRBV7-9	11	TRBJ1-4	ASSGTGIGKLF
many	TRBV12-3/TRBV12-4	11	TRBJ2-5	ASSFMNKETQY
few	TRBV11-1	11	TRBJ2-3	ASSQNVRDTQY
many	TRBV12-3/TRBV12-4	11	TRBJ2-7	ASAGQPPYEQY
.	TRBV20-1	15	TRBJ1-5	SAMIGGGQGTNQPQH
many	TRBV6-5	11	TRBJ1-3	ASTLRGSDTIY